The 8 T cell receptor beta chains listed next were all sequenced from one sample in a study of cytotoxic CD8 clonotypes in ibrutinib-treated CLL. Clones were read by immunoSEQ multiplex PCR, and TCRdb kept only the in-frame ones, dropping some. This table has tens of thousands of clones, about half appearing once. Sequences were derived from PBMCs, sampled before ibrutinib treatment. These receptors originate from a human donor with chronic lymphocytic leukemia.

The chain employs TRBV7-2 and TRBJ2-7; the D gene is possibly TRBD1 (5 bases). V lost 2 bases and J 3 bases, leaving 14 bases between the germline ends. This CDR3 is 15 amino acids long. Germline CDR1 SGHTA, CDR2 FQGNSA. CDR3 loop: CASSLQAGWHYEQYF. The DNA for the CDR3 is TGTGCCAGCAGCTTACAGGCAGGGTGGCACTACGAGCAGTACTTC. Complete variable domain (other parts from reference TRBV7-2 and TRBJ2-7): GAGVSQSPSNKVTEKGKDVELRCDPISGHTALYWYRQSLGQGLEFLIYFQGNSAPDKSGLPSDRFSAERTGGSVSTLTIQRTQQEDSAVYLCASSLQAGWHYEQYFGPGTRLTVT.

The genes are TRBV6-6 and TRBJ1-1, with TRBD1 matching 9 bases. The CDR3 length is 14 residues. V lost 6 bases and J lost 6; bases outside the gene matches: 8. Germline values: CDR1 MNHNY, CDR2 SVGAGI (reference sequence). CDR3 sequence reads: CASRWGQGRAEAFF. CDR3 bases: TGTGCCAGCAGATGGGGACAGGGCCGGGCTGAAGCTTTCTTT.

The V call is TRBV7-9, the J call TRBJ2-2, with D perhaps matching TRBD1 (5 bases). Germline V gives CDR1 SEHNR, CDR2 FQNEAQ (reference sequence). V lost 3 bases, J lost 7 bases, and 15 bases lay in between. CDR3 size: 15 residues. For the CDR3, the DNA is TGTGCCAGCAGCTTTTGGGGCAGGGTGAGCGGGGAGCTGTTTTTT. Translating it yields CASSFWGRVSGELFF.

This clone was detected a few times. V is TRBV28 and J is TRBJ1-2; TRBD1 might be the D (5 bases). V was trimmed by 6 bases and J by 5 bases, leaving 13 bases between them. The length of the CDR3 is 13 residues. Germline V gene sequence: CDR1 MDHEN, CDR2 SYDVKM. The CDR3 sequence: CASRLQVGYGYTF. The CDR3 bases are TGTGCCAGCAGACTACAGGTTGGGTATGGCTACACCTTC.

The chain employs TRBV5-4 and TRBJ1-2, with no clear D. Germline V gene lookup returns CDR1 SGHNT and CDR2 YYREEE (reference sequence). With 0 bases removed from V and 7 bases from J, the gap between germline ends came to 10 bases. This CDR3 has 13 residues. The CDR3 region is CASSLVGMAGYTF. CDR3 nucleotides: TGTGCCAGCAGCTTGGTGGGGATGGCTGGCTACACCTTC.

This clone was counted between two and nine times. The chain's CDR3 is CASSRNWDKTYGYTF. CDR3 nucleotide sequence: TGTGCCAGCAGCCGCAATTGGGACAAGACCTATGGCTACACCTTC. The V call is TRBV7-2, the J call TRBJ1-2, with a tentative D call TRBD1 (6 bases). This CDR3 comprises 15 residues. V lost 5 bases, J lost 4 bases, and 17 bases lay in between. Per the germline V gene, CDR1 is SGHTA and CDR2 is FQGNSA.

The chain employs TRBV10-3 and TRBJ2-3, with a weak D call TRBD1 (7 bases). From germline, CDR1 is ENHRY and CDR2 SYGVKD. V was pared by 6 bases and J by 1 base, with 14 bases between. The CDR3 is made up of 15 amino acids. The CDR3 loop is CAIRQGPGGTDTQYF. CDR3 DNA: TGTGCCATCAGACAGGGGCCGGGAGGCACAGATACGCAGTATTTT.

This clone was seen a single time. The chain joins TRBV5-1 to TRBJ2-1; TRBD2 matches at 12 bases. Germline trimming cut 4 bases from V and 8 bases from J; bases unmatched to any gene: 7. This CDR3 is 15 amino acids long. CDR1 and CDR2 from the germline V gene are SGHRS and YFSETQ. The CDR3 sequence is CASSDPSGGAYEQFF. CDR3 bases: TGCGCCAGCAGCGACCCTAGCGGGGGGGCCTATGAGCAGTTCTTC.